This TCR beta chain was sequenced during a study of T cells in Graves' hyperthyroidism and ophthalmopathy. CDR3 size: 15 residues. The germline CDR1 and CDR2 sequences are MNHEY and SVGEGT. Trimming stripped 6 bases from V and 2 bases from J, with 11 bases between. In the case of this clonotype: Its antigen is still unknown.

General observations from the study: The blood repertoire included most of the expanded thyroid clonotypes above 0.001. A model of 13 V-J features distinguished ophthalmopathy from stable hyperthyroidism.

RNA transcripts yielded amplified TCR beta CDR3 regions. An initial round of RT-PCR targeting the TCR CDR3 relied on the HTBI primer set. TCRdb re-analysed the multiplex PCR reads in MiXCR, keeping a single row per CDR3 protein. The sample has around 200,000 distinct CDR3 sequences; about 17% are singletons. Newly diagnosed hyperthyroidism, duration under 2 months, in patients aged 18 to 65. Investigators excluded patients with uncontrolled infection, other autoimmune disease, pregnancy or lactation. The material sequenced was blood. The chain employs TRBV6-2 or TRBV6-3 and TRBJ1-6; TRBD1 is a possible D gene (5 bases). This clonotype was sampled from a woman aged 50 to 60 with Graves' hyperthyroidism. CDR3 in DNA: TGTGCCAGCAGGTCGACACAGGCCTATAATTCACCCCTCCACTTT. It encodes CASRSTQAYNSPLHF.